This TCR beta chain was sequenced for a study of patients and donors after allogeneic stem cell transplantation. The CDR3 totals 13 residues. V lost 3 bases and J 4 bases, leaving 9 bases between the germline ends. Germline V gene data show CDR1 as MNHEY and CDR2 as SVGAGI. Each CDR3 protein gets one entry after TCRdb re-called the RT-PCR reads with MiXCR. The repertoire holds some 150,000 distinct CDR3 sequences, with over 30% as singletons. This clonotype occurred many times. This chain uses TRBV6-5 with TRBJ1-2; D is unresolved. The source material was blood, either unsorted or a sorted T cell fraction (not recorded which). The sequence derives from a human donor who was either an allogeneic HSCT recipient or a stem cell or donor lymphocyte infusion donor (not recorded which). It is not recorded whose cells these are; they may come from a transplant donor. DNA for the CDR3: TGTGCCAGCAGTTATTTTCCACTCTATGGCTACACCTTC. Its translation is CASSYFPLYGYTF.